Listed here are 16 T cell receptor beta chains from one sample, sequenced in a study of technical replicates of blood from a handful of donors. Data came from immunoSEQ multiplex PCR; TCRdb stores just in-frame clones and leaves some out. The data contain 50,000 to 70,000 clones, less than 95% of them singletons. Material for sequencing was PBMCs. The receptors shown here come from a human donor in good health. Some clones in this sample may be carry-over from other donors' samples.

The rearrangement joins TRBV30 to TRBJ2-7; 7 nucleotides line up with TRBD2. Trimming cost V 0 bases and J 3 bases; bases outside gene matches: 5. CDR1 and CDR2 from the germline V gene are GTSNPN and SVGIG (reference sequence). The CDR3 has 14 residues. The CDR3 here is CAWSVRGGSYEQYF. CDR3 coding DNA: TGTGCCTGGAGTGTACGAGGCGGGAGCTACGAGCAGTACTTC. The full variable domain, with the rest looked up from reference TRBV30 and TRBJ2-7, is SQTIHQWPATLVQPVGSPLSLECTVEGTSNPNLYWYRQAAGRGLQLLFYSVGIGQISSEVPQNLSASRPQDRQFILSSKKLLLSDSGFYLCAWSVRGGSYEQYFGPGTRLTVT.

This clone was found once. The chain links TRBV19 to TRBJ1-1; D call uncertain. Germline V gene lookup returns CDR1 LNHDA and CDR2 SQIVND (reference sequence). V dropped 5 bases and J dropped 10 bases, with 14 bases sitting between them. The CDR3 covers 12 residues. CDR3: CASSQMRGGAFF. In DNA form, the CDR3 reads TGTGCCAGTAGTCAGATGCGGGGAGGAGCTTTCTTT.

The chain combines TRBV2 with TRBJ1-3; D unresolved. The CDR3 has 12 amino acids. Germline CDR1 SNHLY, CDR2 FYNNEI. The V end was cut by 2 bases, the J end by 9 bases, with 8 bases between. CDR3 sequence: CASSEPRGTIYF. For the CDR3, the DNA is TGTGCCAGCAGTGAACCACGCGGCACCATATATTTT. The full variable domain, its missing parts supplied by reference TRBV2 and TRBJ1-3, is EPEVTQTPSHQVTQMGQEVILRCVPISNHLYFYWYRQILGQKVEFLVSFYNNEISEKSEIFDDQFSVERPDGSNFTLKIRSTKLEDSAMYFCASSEPRGTIYFGEGSWLTVV.

The V and J genes are TRBV19 and TRBJ1-2, with TRBD1 as a possible D gene (5 bases). The CDR3 spans 12 residues. From germline, CDR1 is LNHDA and CDR2 SQIVND (reference sequence). V lost 5 bases, J lost 4 bases, and 8 bases lay in between. The CDR3 loop is CASSPDSYGYTF. DNA for the CDR3: TGTGCCAGTAGTCCCGACAGCTATGGCTACACCTTC.

The V gene is TRBV5-1, the J gene TRBJ2-7; the D is unclear. The CDR3 is 15 amino acids. Trimming removed 0 bases at V and 6 bases at J, with 16 bases between. CDR1 and CDR2 from the germline V gene are SGHRS and YFSETQ. CDR3 protein: CASSLVRGSASEQYF. In DNA, the CDR3 is TGCGCCAGCAGCTTGGTTCGCGGATCAGCGTCCGAGCAGTACTTC.

This chain uses TRBV4-1 with TRBJ1-1; no clear D. The CDR3 loop spans 16 amino acids. V lost 1 base to trimming and J lost 3 bases, with 15 bases between them. Germline lookup yields CDR1 MGHRA and CDR2 YSYEKL. The CDR3: CASSQGAYDVDTEAFF. The DNA for the CDR3 is TGCGCCAGCAGCCAAGGGGCTTACGATGTCGACACTGAAGCTTTCTTT.

V and J are TRBV10-3 and TRBJ2-3; D unclear. V was shortened by 1 base and J by 2 bases, with 4 bases between the two germline ends. CDR1 and CDR2 (germline): ENHRY, SYGVKD. The CDR3 contains 13 residues. The CDR3 here is CAISELDTDTQYF. The CDR3 DNA follows: TGTGCCATCAGTGAGTTAGACACAGATACGCAGTATTTT.

The rearrangement links TRBV5-1 to TRBJ2-7; TRBD1 matches 10 bases. The junction had 8 bases not matched to a gene; V was cut back by 4 bases and J by 7 bases. This CDR3 has 14 amino acids. Germline V lookup: CDR1 SGHRS, CDR2 YFSETQ. For the CDR3, the DNA is TGCGCCAGCAGCCTCGGGACAGGGGCAGGGGAGCAGTACTTC. This encodes CASSLGTGAGEQYF.

The chain is built from TRBV5-1 and TRBJ2-7, with 11 bases lining up with TRBD2. Looked up from germline, CDR1 is SGHRS and CDR2 is YFSETQ. The CDR3 extends over 15 amino acids. Trimming took 4 bases from V and 9 from J; bases not matched to a gene: 12. CDR3 protein: CASSLIAGGGMWQYF. The DNA for the CDR3 is TGCGCCAGCAGCCTGATAGCGGGAGGGGGTATGTGGCAGTACTTC.

This clone was seen only once. This chain joins TRBV7-2 and TRBJ1-5; a possible D gene is TRBD1 (6 bases). Trimming pared 7 bases from V and 6 bases from J, leaving 19 bases between. Germline CDR1 and CDR2: SGHTA and FQGNSA. The CDR3 consists of 15 residues. This CDR3 is CASTSRQGTGQPQHF. The CDR3 DNA reads TGTGCCAGCACCTCGCGGCAGGGGACGGGTCAGCCCCAGCATTTT. Combining the CDR3 with reference TRBV7-2 and TRBJ1-5 gives the whole variable domain GAGVSQSPSNKVTEKGKDVELRCDPISGHTALYWYRQSLGQGLEFLIYFQGNSAPDKSGLPSDRFSAERTGGSVSTLTIQRTQQEDSAVYLCASTSRQGTGQPQHFGDGTRLSIL.

J is TRBJ1-5 and V is TRBV6-1, with a weak D call TRBD1 (5 bases). CDR1 is MNHNS, CDR2 SASEGT, per germline. Trimming took off 5 bases at V and 0 bases at J, with 8 bases between the two ends. The CDR3 is 14 amino acids. The CDR3 region is CASSLQDSNQPQHF. CDR3 bases: TGTGCCAGCAGTCTACAGGATAGCAATCAGCCCCAGCATTTT.

The V gene is TRBV7-8, the J gene TRBJ1-2; 7 positions match TRBD1. The CDR3 consists of 16 residues. V shed 4 bases, J shed 3 bases, and the junction held 11 bases outside the gene matches. Germline V lookup: CDR1 SGHVS, CDR2 FQNEAQ. Here the CDR3 reads CASSSRQGTGDYGYTF. The CDR3 nucleotides are TGTGCCAGCAGCTCCCGACAGGGAACAGGGGACTATGGCTACACCTTC.

This clone was seen just once. The chain is built from TRBV4-3 and TRBJ1-2; D perhaps matches TRBD1 (6 bases). V lost 3 bases, J lost 4 bases, and 18 bases lay in between. CDR3 length: 16 amino acids. Germline assignment: CDR1 LGHNA and CDR2 YSLEER. In DNA form, the CDR3 reads TGCGCCAGCAGCCACAATACCAGGGGAGTTGGCTATGGCTACACCTTC. Protein product: CASSHNTRGVGYGYTF.

The chain employs TRBV7-8 and TRBJ2-6; no firm D call. V dropped 6 bases and J dropped 5 bases, with 8 bases sitting between them. Germline V gives CDR1 SGHVS, CDR2 FQNEAQ. CDR3 length: 13 amino acids. The CDR3 loop is CASRPNRANVLTF. CDR3 coding DNA: TGTGCCAGCAGACCGAACAGGGCCAACGTCCTGACTTTC.

The genes are TRBV7-2 and TRBJ1-4; D is undetermined. The CDR3 loop spans 12 amino acids. V gave up 3 bases and J gave up 5 bases, with 4 bases separating them. Germline CDR1 is SGHTA and CDR2 is FQGNSA. CDR3 sequence (DNA): TGTGCCAGCAGCTTTCTCAATGAAAAACTGTTTTTT. This translates into CASSFLNEKLFF. The full variable domain, its missing parts supplied by reference TRBV7-2 and TRBJ1-4, is GAGVSQSPSNKVTEKGKDVELRCDPISGHTALYWYRQSLGQGLEFLIYFQGNSAPDKSGLPSDRFSAERTGGSVSTLTIQRTQQEDSAVYLCASSFLNEKLFFGSGTQLSVL.

The chain employs TRBV23-1 and TRBJ2-7; the D gene is possibly TRBD2 (5 bases). TRBV23-1 is sorted into the ORF group, with uncertain function. The ends were cut back, 8 bases at V and 5 bases at J, with 16 bases in the middle. The CDR3 runs 13 residues. The CDR3 DNA reads TGCGCCAGCCGTGGTGAGGGTGGCCACGAGCAGTACTTC. Protein: CASRGEGGHEQYF.